This T cell receptor beta chain was sequenced in a study of blood T cell repertoires in COVID-19. The CDR3 consists of 12 residues. V gave up 6 bases and J gave up 5 bases, with 10 bases separating them. From germline, CDR1 is SNHLY and CDR2 FYNNEI. As handled by the study authors: For nucleated cells, counts were estimated from reference gene primer amplification. Sequencing used immunoSEQ multiplex PCR; TCRdb keeps in-frame clones, though not all of them. The V and J calls and clone size were taken over from that table, and D and trimming were inferred from the DNA. This sample has some 390,000 clones, with about 89% found just once.

This chain joins TRBV2 and TRBJ1-2; D not certain. The receptor was derived from a woman aged 40 to 50 with COVID-19, enrolled during active disease. The specimen sequenced was peripheral blood. CDR3: CASRELLYGYTF. The CDR3 DNA sequence: TGTGCCAGCAGGGAGCTCCTTTATGGCTACACCTTC.